This T cell receptor (beta chain) was captured in a study of shared T cell receptors in the human thymus. TCRdb keeps only in-frame clones here, not all; method: immunoSEQ multiplex PCR. The sample consists of about 660,000 clones, 80% to 90% of them appearing once. Deletions cut 5 bases from V and 4 bases from J, with 17 bases between. The V gene's germline CDR1 is SGHVT and CDR2 SQSDAQ. The CDR3 is 15 amino acids. These sequences were also reported in another study, on human thymus T cells. That report adds: Donation came from healthy Finnish infants having corrective surgery for congenital heart defects. Corrective cardiac surgery supplied the resected thymus tissue. Thymic and blood repertoires appeared to display a bias in their usage of V and J genes. Related research has reported that thymic repertoires overlap highly among unrelated individuals.

This sequence originates from a boy younger than two with a congenital heart defect. The sample comprised thymocytes. This chain connects TRBV7-4 to TRBJ2-5; D is possibly TRBD1 (7 bases). The CDR3 bases are TGTGCCAGCAGCCTCGCGGGACAGCTGGGAGAGACCCAGTACTTC. The encoded protein is CASSLAGQLGETQYF.